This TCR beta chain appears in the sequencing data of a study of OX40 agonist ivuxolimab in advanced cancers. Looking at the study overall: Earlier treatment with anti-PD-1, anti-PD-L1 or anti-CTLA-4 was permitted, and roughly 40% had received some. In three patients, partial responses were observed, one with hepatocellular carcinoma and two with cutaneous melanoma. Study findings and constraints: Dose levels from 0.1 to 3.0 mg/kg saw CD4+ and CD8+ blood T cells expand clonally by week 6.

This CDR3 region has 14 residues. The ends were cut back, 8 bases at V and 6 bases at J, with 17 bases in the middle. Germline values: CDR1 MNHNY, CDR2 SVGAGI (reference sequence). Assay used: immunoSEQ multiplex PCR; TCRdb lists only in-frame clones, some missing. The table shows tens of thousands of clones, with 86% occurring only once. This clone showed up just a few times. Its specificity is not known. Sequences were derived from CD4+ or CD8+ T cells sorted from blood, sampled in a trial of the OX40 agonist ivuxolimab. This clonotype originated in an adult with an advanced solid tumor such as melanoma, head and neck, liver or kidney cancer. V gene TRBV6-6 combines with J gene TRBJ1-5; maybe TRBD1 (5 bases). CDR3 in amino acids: CASEATQGSQPQHF. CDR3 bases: TGTGCCAGCGAGGCTACCCAGGGATCTCAGCCCCAGCATTTT.